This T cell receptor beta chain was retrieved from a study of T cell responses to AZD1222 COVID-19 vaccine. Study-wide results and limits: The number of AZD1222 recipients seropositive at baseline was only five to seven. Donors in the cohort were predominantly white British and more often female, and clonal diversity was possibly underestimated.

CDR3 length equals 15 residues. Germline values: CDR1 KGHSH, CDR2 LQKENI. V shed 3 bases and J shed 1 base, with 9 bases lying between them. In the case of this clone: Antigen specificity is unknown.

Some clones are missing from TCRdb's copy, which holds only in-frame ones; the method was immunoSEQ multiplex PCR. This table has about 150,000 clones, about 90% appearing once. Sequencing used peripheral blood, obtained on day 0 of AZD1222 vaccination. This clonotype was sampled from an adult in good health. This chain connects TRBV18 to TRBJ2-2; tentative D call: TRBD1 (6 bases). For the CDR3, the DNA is TGTGCCAGCTCACCTCAGGGACAGAACACCGGGGAGCTGTTTTTT. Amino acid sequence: CASSPQGQNTGELFF.